Each of the 14 T cell receptor beta chains below was sequenced from the same sample in a study of cytomegalovirus exposure and HLA in healthy donors. 13 Jbeta primers and 60 Vbeta primers were used for the PCR. The protocol was immunoSEQ multiplex PCR, while the TCRdb copy is restricted to in-frame clones and leaves out a portion. The table shows tens of thousands of clones, with around 70% occurring only once. The sample was PBMCs. The receptor set was obtained from a young man in good health and CMV-seronegative.

This chain joins TRBV30 and TRBJ2-5, with D unclear. The germline V gene encodes CDR1 GTSNPN and CDR2 SVGIG (reference sequence). This CDR3 region has 11 residues. Trimming removed 2 bases from V and 11 bases from J, with 12 bases in between. The DNA for the CDR3 is TGTGCCTGGAGTCTGGGCCTTGAGCAGTACTTC. Its protein product is CAWSLGLEQYF. Variable domain in full (rest from reference TRBV30 and TRBJ2-5): SQTIHQWPATLVQPVGSPLSLECTVEGTSNPNLYWYRQAAGRGLQLLFYSVGIGQISSEVPQNLSASRPQDRQFILSSKKLLLSDSGFYLCAWSLGLEQYFGPGTRLLVL.

The V and J genes are TRBV28 and TRBJ1-1; possible D gene TRBD1, 5 bases. Trimming took 2 bases from V and 2 from J, leaving 9 bases between them. The CDR3 sequence is 14 residues long. The germline gives CDR1 MDHEN, CDR2 SYDVKM. This chain's CDR3 is CASSLARVNTEAFF. CDR3 nucleotide sequence: TGTGCCAGCAGTTTAGCCAGGGTTAACACTGAAGCTTTCTTT.

This chain links TRBV10-3 with TRBJ2-1, with 14 bases aligning to TRBD2. J was trimmed by 4 bases and V by 3 bases; bases with no gene match: 14. Per germline, CDR1 ENHRY and CDR2 SYGVKD. The CDR3 length is 20 residues. The chain's CDR3 is CAISDFPGLAGVPIYNEQFF. The CDR3 nucleotides are TGTGCCATCAGTGATTTCCCGGGACTAGCGGGAGTCCCGATATACAATGAGCAGTTCTTC.

This chain uses TRBV2 with TRBJ2-1, with TRBD2 matching over 10 bases. The CDR3 runs to 14 residues. The V gene's germline CDR1 is SNHLY and CDR2 FYNNEI. With 4 bases clipped from V and 8 bases from J, the junction kept 5 bases outside the gene matches. CDR3 sequence (DNA): TGTGCCAGCAGTGTAGCGGGAGGCGGGTATGAGCAGTTCTTC. Amino acid sequence: CASSVAGGGYEQFF.

This clone occurred a few times. CDR3 protein: CASSREQDPSYNEQFF. The CDR3 DNA reads TGTGCCAGCAGCAGAGAACAGGACCCCTCCTACAATGAGCAGTTCTTC. The chain combines TRBV5-4 with TRBJ2-1; TRBD1 is a possible D gene (5 bases). Germline loops: CDR1 SGHNT, CDR2 YYREEE (reference sequence). CDR3 length: 16 amino acids. The germline V and J ends were trimmed by 4 bases and 0 bases, with 14 bases remaining between them.

The gene calls are TRBV6-5 and TRBJ2-2, with 7 bases fitting TRBD1. Germline CDR1 and CDR2: MNHEY and SVGAGI. The CDR3 spans 15 residues. Trimming cost V 4 bases and J 3 bases; bases outside gene matches: 5. The CDR3 protein is CASSSLDRDTGELFF. CDR3 coding DNA: TGTGCCAGCAGTTCCCTAGACAGGGACACCGGGGAGCTGTTTTTT.

This clone was counted only a few times. This chain uses TRBV7-2 with TRBJ1-1; D not certain. There are 14 residues in the CDR3. The V and J ends lost 1 base and 1 base respectively, with 7 bases between them. Germline values: CDR1 SGHTA, CDR2 FQGNSA. Here the CDR3 DNA reads TGTGCCAGCAGCTTAGAATCGTCGAACACTGAAGCTTTCTTT. Encoded protein: CASSLESSNTEAFF.

The chain couples TRBV10-2 to TRBJ2-7; D gene uncertain. CDR1 is WSHSY and CDR2 is SAAADI in the germline V gene. Trimming removed 3 bases at V and 2 bases at J, with 11 bases between. This CDR3 has 14 amino acids. CDR3 DNA: TGCGCCAGCAGTGACATTCCCCCAACCTACGAGCAGTACTTC. Translated, it gives CASSDIPPTYEQYF.

Here the CDR3 DNA reads TGTGCCAGCTCACCGTTCCGGGACAGTTCCTTCCTGACTTTC. It translates to CASSPFRDSSFLTF. V is TRBV18 and J is TRBJ2-6; 7 nucleotides agree with TRBD1. CDR3 length: 14 residues. Germline trimming cut 3 bases from V and 14 bases from J; bases unmatched to any gene: 10. CDR1 and CDR2 (germline): KGHSH, LQKENI.

The chain employs TRBV10-3 and TRBJ2-1, with 9 bases matching TRBD1. The CDR3 sequence is 15 residues long. Unmatched junction bases numbered 3, after V lost 3 bases and J lost 3 bases. The V gene's germline CDR1 is ENHRY and CDR2 SYGVKD. CDR3 bases: TGTGCCATCAGTGACCGGGACAGGGACTACAATGAGCAGTTCTTC. Translating gives CAISDRDRDYNEQFF.

The J gene is TRBJ2-1, the V gene TRBV11-3; 9 bases are shared with TRBD1. The CDR3 sequence is 15 residues long. V lost 5 bases, J lost 4 bases, and 6 bases stayed unmatched. Germline CDR1 is SGHNT and CDR2 is YENEEA. CDR3 nucleotide sequence: TGTGCCAGCAGCCGCGGGACAGGGCAATACAATGAGCAGTTCTTC. Protein product: CASSRGTGQYNEQFF.

The chain links TRBV28 to TRBJ2-7; possibly TRBD1 for D (5 bases). The CDR3 has 11 amino acids. Trimming removed 5 bases from V and 6 bases from J, with 8 bases in between. The germline CDR1 and CDR2 sequences are MDHEN and SYDVKM. The CDR3 DNA reads TGTGCCAGCAGTCCAAGGGGCGAGCAGTACTTC. The encoded protein is CASSPRGEQYF.

This clone was counted between two and nine times. V usage is TRBV5-1 and J usage is TRBJ2-7, with 10 positions matching TRBD2. CDR3 size: 15 residues. Per the germline V gene, CDR1 is SGHRS and CDR2 is YFSETQ. V shed 3 bases, J shed 2 bases, and the junction held 5 bases outside the gene matches. CDR3 region: CASSWWTSGAYEQYF. The CDR3 DNA follows: TGCGCCAGCAGCTGGTGGACTAGCGGAGCCTACGAGCAGTACTTC.

This clone appeared once. The rearrangement joins TRBV5-4 to TRBJ1-1; D possibly corresponds to TRBD1 (6 bases). Germline loops: CDR1 SGHNT, CDR2 YYREEE (reference sequence). The CDR3 is 14 residues long. V was clipped by 5 bases and J by 2 bases, with 13 bases between them. CDR3 residues: CASRREGVNTEAFF. The CDR3 nucleotides are TGTGCCAGCAGGCGGGAGGGGGTTAACACTGAAGCTTTCTTT.